A single T cell receptor beta chain is shown here with its context. The antigen is not known. The treatment was: 15 to 20 received Ad26.COV2.S at low or high dose, single or two shots; roughly five received placebo; per-sample allocation not given. On day 63 after the first injection, vaccine and placebo recipients gave samples. This record belongs to a study of Ad26.COV2.S vaccination and SARS-CoV-2 variants. Overall study: A participant enrolled in the COV1001 Ad26.COV2.S trial arm provided the sample. Study-wide results and caveats: Greater spike-specific TCR breadth was seen in vaccine recipients than in placebo recipients. Measurement of non-spike TCR breadth gave similar results in vaccine and placebo recipients. After vaccination, reports described spike-specific CD8+ and CD4+ T cell responses as showing substantial breadth.

The table came from immunoSEQ multiplex PCR; TCRdb's copy has only in-frame clones and leaves some out. The table records some 320,000 clones, just under 85% of them present only once. V was pared by 5 bases and J by 6 bases, with 18 bases between. From germline, CDR1 is SGHRS and CDR2 YFSETQ. CDR3 length equals 14 residues. This clonotype originated in a person between 18 and 65 years old who received the Ad26.COV2.S COVID-19 vaccine or a placebo. Here the sequenced sample was peripheral blood, taken in a trial of Ad26.COV2.S vaccine versus placebo. The chain has TRBV5-1 and TRBJ2-7, with TRBD1 as a possible D gene (6 bases). CDR3 sequence reads: CASSYYRVGGEQYF. Here the CDR3 DNA reads TGCGCCAGCAGTTATTACAGGGTCGGAGGCGAGCAGTACTTC.